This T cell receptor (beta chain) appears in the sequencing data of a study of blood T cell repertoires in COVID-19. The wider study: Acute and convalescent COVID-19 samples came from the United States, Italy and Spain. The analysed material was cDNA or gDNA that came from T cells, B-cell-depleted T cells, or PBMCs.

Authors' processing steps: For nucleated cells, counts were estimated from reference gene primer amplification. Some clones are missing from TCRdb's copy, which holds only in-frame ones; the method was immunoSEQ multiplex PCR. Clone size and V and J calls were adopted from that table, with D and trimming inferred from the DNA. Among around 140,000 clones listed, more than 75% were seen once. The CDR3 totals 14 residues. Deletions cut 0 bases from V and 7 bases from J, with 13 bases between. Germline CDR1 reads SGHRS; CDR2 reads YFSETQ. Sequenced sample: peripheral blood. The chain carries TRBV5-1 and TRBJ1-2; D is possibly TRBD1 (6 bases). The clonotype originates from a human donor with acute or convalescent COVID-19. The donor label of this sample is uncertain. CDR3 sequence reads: CASSLEGTTSGYTF. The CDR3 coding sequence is TGCGCCAGCAGCTTGGAAGGGACAACCAGTGGCTACACCTTC.